This T cell receptor (beta chain) was captured in a study of blood T cell repertoires in COVID-19. Trimming left V 3 bases short and J 0 bases short, with 12 bases between. Germline V lookup: CDR1 SGHNT, CDR2 YYREEE (reference sequence). There are 15 residues in the CDR3. Sequencing was performed with immunoSEQ multiplex PCR; in TCRdb, only in-frame clones are kept and a portion is missing. The table has around 100,000 clones, more than 75% seen once; the top ten hold more than 5%. Sequencing used peripheral blood. The chain combines TRBV5-4 with TRBJ1-1, with a possible D match to TRBD1 (6 bases). The sequence was collected from a human donor in a cohort sampled during active COVID-19. The DNA of the CDR3 is TGTGCCAGCAGCTGGGGACCAGGGGTGAACACTGAAGCTTTCTTT. Protein sequence: CASSWGPGVNTEAFF.